This T cell receptor beta chain was observed in a study of blood T cell repertoires in COVID-19. About the study: COVID-19 samples collected from the United States, Italy and Spain covered acute and convalescent phases. Nucleic acid was either cDNA or gDNA, and it came from T cells, B-cell-depleted T cells, or PBMCs.

Authors' methods: Reference gene primer amplification gave nucleated cell count estimates. Repertoires were generated with immunoSEQ multiplex PCR, while TCRdb's copy carries only in-frame clones and drops some. The DNA was the basis for D and trimming; V, J and clone size are from that table. The table has around 250,000 clones, roughly 88% seen once. The CDR3 runs 12 residues. CDR1 is MDHEN and CDR2 is SYDVKM in the germline V gene. V lost 6 bases and J lost 4, with 7 bases in between. The source of this sequence is a man older than 75 with acute or convalescent COVID-19. The material sequenced was peripheral blood. The chain links TRBV28 to TRBJ1-5; no definite D call. As DNA, the CDR3 is TGTGCCAGCAGCCGTTTTAATCAGCCCCAGCATTTT. Amino acids: CASSRFNQPQHF.